This T cell receptor (beta chain) was captured in a study of OX40 agonist ivuxolimab in advanced cancers. Study summary: Patients assigned to dose escalation were diagnosed with hepatocellular carcinoma, melanoma, renal cell or head and neck cancer. Among those enrolled, mean age was approximately 62 years (range about 23 to 79) and approximately 83% were male. Study-wide results and caveats: Among the lowest levels of clonal expansion were found in partial responders at 0.1-3.0 mg/kg.

The CDR3 has 12 amino acids. V lost 5 bases to trimming and J lost 7 bases, with 11 bases between them. CDR1 and CDR2 from the germline V gene are SGHNT and YENEEA. As for this clone: What it binds is unknown.

Baseline, cycle 4 day 1, and cycle 7 day 1 were the blood sampling points. The data were produced by immunoSEQ multiplex PCR, yet TCRdb's version contains in-frame clones alone and is incomplete. The profile covers about 82,000 clones, with 80% to 95% appearing a single time and around 0.65% taken by the ten largest. This chain joins TRBV11-3 and TRBJ1-2; tentative D call: TRBD1 (5 bases). This TCR came from an adult with an advanced solid tumor such as melanoma, head and neck, liver or kidney cancer. This specimen consisted of CD4+ or CD8+ T cells sorted from blood, obtained in a trial of the OX40 agonist ivuxolimab. CDR3 in amino acids: CASSEGTGGYTF. CDR3 DNA: TGTGCCAGCAGCGAAGGGACCGGTGGCTACACCTTC. Combining the CDR3 with reference TRBV11-3 and TRBJ1-2 gives the whole variable domain EAGVVQSPRYKIIEKKQPVAFWCNPISGHNTLYWYLQNLGQGPELLIRYENEEAVDDSQLPKDRFSAERLKGVDSTLKIQPAELGDSAVYLCASSEGTGGYTFGSGTRLTVV.